This T cell receptor beta chain was sequenced for a study of CD8 T cells in ankylosing spondylitis. Study findings and constraints: Significant enrichment of disease-linked clones was reported in matched ankylosing spondylitis synovial fluid. Certain motif variants had earlier appeared in reactive arthritis synovial fluid and blood. Apparently characteristic of ankylosing spondylitis blood was a TCR beta motif (about eight highly homologous variants).

This clonotype showed up just a few times. The antigen is undetermined. The CDR3 totals 14 residues. CDR1 is MNHEY and CDR2 is SMNVEV in the germline V gene (reference sequence). V gave up 4 bases and J gave up 1 base, with 9 bases separating them. Construction of TCR beta libraries was performed using quantitative 5'-RACE with molecular barcodes. TCRdb passed the 5' RACE reads through MiXCR, listing each CDR3 protein once. The repertoire holds 200,000 to 250,000 distinct CDR3 sequences, with over 8.5% as singletons. The sequence was collected from a male donor with ankylosing spondylitis or in good health (not recorded which). Sequenced: blood, either unsorted or a sorted T cell fraction (not recorded which). This rearrangement joins TRBV27 to TRBJ2-3, with TRBD2 as a possible D gene (5 bases). DNA for the CDR3: TGTGCCAGCAGTTCGGGATTCGGCACAGATACGCAGTATTTT. Protein sequence: CASSSGFGTDTQYF.